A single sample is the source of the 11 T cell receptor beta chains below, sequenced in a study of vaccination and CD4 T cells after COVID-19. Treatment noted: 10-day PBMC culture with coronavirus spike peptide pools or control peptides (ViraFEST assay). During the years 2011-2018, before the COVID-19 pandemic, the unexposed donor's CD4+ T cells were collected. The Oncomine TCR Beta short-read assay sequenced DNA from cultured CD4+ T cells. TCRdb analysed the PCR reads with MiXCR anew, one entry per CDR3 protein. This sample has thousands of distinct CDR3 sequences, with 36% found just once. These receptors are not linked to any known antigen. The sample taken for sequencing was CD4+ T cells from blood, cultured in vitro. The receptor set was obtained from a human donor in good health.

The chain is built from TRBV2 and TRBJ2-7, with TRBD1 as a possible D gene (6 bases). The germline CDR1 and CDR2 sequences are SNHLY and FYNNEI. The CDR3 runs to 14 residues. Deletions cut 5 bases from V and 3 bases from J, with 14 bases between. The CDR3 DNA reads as TGTGCCAGCAGTCAACAGGGAAGACGCTACGAGCAGTACTTC. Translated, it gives CASSQQGRRYEQYF.

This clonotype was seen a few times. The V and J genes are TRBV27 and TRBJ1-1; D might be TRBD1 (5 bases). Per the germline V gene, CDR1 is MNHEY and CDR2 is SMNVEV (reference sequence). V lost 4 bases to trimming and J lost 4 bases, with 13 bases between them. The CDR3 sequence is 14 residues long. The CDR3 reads CASSSLLGGTEAFF. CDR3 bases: TGTGCCAGCAGTTCTCTTCTGGGGGGCACTGAAGCTTTCTTT.

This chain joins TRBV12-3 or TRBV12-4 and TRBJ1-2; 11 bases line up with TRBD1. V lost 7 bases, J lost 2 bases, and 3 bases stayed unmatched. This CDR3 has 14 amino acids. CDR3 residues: CASNGQGANYGYTF. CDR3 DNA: TGTGCCAGCAACGGACAGGGGGCGAACTATGGCTACACCTTC.

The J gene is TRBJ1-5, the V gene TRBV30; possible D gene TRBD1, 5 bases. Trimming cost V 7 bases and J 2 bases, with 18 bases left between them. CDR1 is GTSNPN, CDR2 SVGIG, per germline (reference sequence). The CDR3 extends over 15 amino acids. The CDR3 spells CASQGGGGGNQPQHF. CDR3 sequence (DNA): TGTGCCTCCCAGGGCGGGGGAGGAGGCAATCAGCCCCAGCATTTT.

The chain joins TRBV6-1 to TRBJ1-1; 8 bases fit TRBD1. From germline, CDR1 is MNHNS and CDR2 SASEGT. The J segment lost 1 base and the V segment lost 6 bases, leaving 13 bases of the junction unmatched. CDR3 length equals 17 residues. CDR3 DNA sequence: TGTGCCAGCAGGATCGGACAGGGCGCATGGTGGAACACTGAAGCTTTCTTT. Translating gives CASRIGQGAWWNTEAFF.

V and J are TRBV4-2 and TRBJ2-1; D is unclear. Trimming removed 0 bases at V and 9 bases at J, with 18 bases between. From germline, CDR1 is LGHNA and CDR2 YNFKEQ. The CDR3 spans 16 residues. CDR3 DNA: TGTGCCAGCAGCCAAGATTTCCTAGAGGTAATGCCTGAGCAGTTCTTC. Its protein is CASSQDFLEVMPEQFF.

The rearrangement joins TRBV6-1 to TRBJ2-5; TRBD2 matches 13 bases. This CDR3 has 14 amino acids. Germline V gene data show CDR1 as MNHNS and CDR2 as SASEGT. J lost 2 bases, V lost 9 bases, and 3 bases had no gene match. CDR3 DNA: TGTGCCAGTAGACTAGCGGGGGGACAAGAGACCCAGTACTTC. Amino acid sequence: CASRLAGGQETQYF.

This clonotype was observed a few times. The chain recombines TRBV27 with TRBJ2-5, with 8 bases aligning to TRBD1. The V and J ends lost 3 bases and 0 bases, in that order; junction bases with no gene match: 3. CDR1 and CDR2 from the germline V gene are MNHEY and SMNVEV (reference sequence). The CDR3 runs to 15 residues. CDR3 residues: CASSFDRGHQETQYF. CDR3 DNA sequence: TGTGCCAGCAGTTTTGACAGGGGCCACCAAGAGACCCAGTACTTC.

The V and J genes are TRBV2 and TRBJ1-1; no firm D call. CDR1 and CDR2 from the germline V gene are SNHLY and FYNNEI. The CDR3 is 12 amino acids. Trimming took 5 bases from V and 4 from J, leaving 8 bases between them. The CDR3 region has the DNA TGTGCCAGCAGTAATCAAGGCACTGAAGCTTTCTTT. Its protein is CASSNQGTEAFF.

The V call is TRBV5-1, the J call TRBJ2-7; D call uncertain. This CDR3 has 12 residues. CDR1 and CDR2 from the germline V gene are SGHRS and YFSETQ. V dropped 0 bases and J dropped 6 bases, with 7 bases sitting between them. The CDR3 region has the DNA TGCGCCAGCAGCTTGGTTGGGCTCGAGCAGTACTTC. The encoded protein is CASSLVGLEQYF.

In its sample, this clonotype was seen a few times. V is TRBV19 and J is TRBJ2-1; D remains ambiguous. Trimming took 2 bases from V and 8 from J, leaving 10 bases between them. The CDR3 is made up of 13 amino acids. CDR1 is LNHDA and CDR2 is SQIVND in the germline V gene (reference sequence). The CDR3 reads CASSIRSTDEQFF. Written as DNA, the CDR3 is TGTGCCAGTAGTATAAGGTCTACGGATGAGCAGTTCTTC.